A selection of T cell receptor beta chains follows, all from one sample in a study of CD8+ T cells in alopecia areata. Profiling relied on immunoSEQ multiplex PCR, and the TCRdb table lists in-frame clones only, not all of them. The sample holds some 150,000 clones, approximately 80% seen once. Sequencing used CD8+ T cells sorted from blood, obtained at week 4, from a patient treated with tofacitinib. The receptors stem from a human donor with alopecia areata. CDR3s include the opening cysteine and the closing phenylalanine or tryptophan. The order of the fields is V gene, CDR3 length, J gene, CDR3 protein.

V gene: TRBV27; CDR3 length: 14; J gene: TRBJ2-7; CDR3 protein: CASSLRTGSYEQYF
V gene: TRBV30; CDR3 length: 14; J gene: TRBJ2-1; CDR3 protein: CAWSVEGGLNEQLF
V gene: TRBV13; CDR3 length: 12; J gene: TRBJ2-1; CDR3 protein: CASSLGNNEQFF
V gene: TRBV4-3; CDR3 length: 15; J gene: TRBJ2-5; CDR3 protein: CASSQGTGHQETQYF
V gene: TRBV7-8; CDR3 length: 17; J gene: TRBJ1-2; CDR3 protein: CASSNRDRGQANYGYTF
V gene: TRBV5-8; CDR3 length: 14; J gene: TRBJ2-1; CDR3 protein: CASSLDTSSDEQFF
V gene: TRBV29-1; CDR3 length: 15; J gene: TRBJ2-4; CDR3 protein: CSVHRDRLAKNIQYF
V gene: TRBV4-1; CDR3 length: 14; J gene: TRBJ1-1; CDR3 protein: CASSQEELNTEAFF
V gene: TRBV13; CDR3 length: 14; J gene: TRBJ1-2; CDR3 protein: CASSPPGQPVGYTF
V gene: TRBV9; CDR3 length: 15; J gene: TRBJ1-6; CDR3 protein: CASSVGVRDNSPLHF
V gene: TRBV29-1; CDR3 length: 12; J gene: TRBJ2-7; CDR3 protein: CSVEDQGYEQYF
V gene: TRBV29-1; CDR3 length: 13; J gene: TRBJ1-2; CDR3 protein: CSVEGESNYGYTF
V gene: TRBV18; CDR3 length: 13; J gene: TRBJ2-1; CDR3 protein: CASSPPPGNEQFF
V gene: TRBV9; CDR3 length: 15; J gene: TRBJ1-2; CDR3 protein: CASSPRGTGNYGYTF
V gene: TRBV10-3; CDR3 length: 15; J gene: TRBJ2-5; CDR3 protein: CAISAAAGGGETQYF
V gene: TRBV15; CDR3 length: 13; J gene: TRBJ2-7; CDR3 protein: CATSRVGPYEQCF
V gene: TRBV15; CDR3 length: 17; J gene: TRBJ1-1; CDR3 protein: CATSREPEQALNTEAFF